Listed here is a single T cell receptor beta chain. Using its own MiXCR run on the RACE reads, TCRdb lists one record per CDR3 protein. Here the sample spans some 190,000 distinct CDR3 sequences, approximately 20% being singletons. V dropped 6 bases and J dropped 4 bases, with 12 bases sitting between them. This CDR3 contains 13 residues. Time point specified: patch test 1, 2 weeks after DPC sensitization. Sample treatment: therapeutic diphenylcyclopropenone sensitization with weekly scalp DPC. This sample is part of a study of human T cells and chemical hapten exposure. The sequence derives from a woman aged 45-60 years with alopecia areata. Some clones in this sample may be carry-over from other donors' samples. Material: whole blood, obtained in connection with sensitization to the hapten diphenylcyclopropenone (DPC). The rearrangement uses TRBV12-3 or TRBV12-4 and TRBJ1-1, with D unresolved. CDR3 DNA sequence: TGTGCCAGCAGCTCTGTGGGGATCACTGAAGCTTTCTTT. It yields the protein CASSSVGITEAFF.